This T cell receptor beta chain was retrieved from a study of T cell repertoires in cytomegalovirus infection. Study-level information: In public TCR beta signatures, there were indications of both CMV infection and matching HLA type. General study findings and limits: Carriers of CMV and the relevant HLA type were discriminated by public TCR beta frequency. Within the response measured ex vivo, HLA-C-restricted CMV-specific TCR beta clonotypes were dominant.

TCRdb called the reads again in MiXCR, with one record for every CDR3 protein. The table lists roughly 280,000 distinct CDR3 sequences, approximately 15% of them singletons, with around 8.8% in the top ten. Only a few counts were recorded for this clonotype. Its antigen is currently unknown. Germline CDR1 MNHNS, CDR2 SASEGT. This CDR3 comprises 15 residues. Trimming took off 3 bases at V and 8 bases at J, with 17 bases between the two ends. The V and J genes are TRBV6-1 and TRBJ2-1; tentatively, D is TRBD2 (6 bases). This sequence originates from a human donor in good health (CMV status not recorded). Some clones in this sample may be carry-over from other donors' samples. The sequenced material came from PBMCs. CDR3 sequence reads: CASSEGPPGVDEQFF. Written as DNA, the CDR3 is TGTGCCAGCAGTGAGGGCCCTCCGGGGGTCGATGAGCAGTTCTTC.